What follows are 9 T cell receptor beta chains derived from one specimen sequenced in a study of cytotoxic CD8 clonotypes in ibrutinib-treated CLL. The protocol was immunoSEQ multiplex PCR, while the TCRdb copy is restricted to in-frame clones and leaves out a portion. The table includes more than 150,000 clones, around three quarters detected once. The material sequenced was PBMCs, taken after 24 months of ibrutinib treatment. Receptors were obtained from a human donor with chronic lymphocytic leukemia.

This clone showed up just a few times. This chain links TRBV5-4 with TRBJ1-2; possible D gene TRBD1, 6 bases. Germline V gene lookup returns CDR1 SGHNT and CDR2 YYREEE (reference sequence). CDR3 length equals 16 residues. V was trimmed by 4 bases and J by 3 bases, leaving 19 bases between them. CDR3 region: CASSPSLDSVYYGYTF. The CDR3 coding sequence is TGTGCCAGCAGCCCTAGCCTGGACAGCGTTTACTATGGCTACACCTTC. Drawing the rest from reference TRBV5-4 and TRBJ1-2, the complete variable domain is ETGVTQSPTHLIKTRGQQVTLRCSSQSGHNTVSWYQQALGQGPQFIFQYYREEENGRGNFPPRFSGLQFPNYSSELNVNALELDDSALYLCASSPSLDSVYYGYTFGSGTRLTVV.

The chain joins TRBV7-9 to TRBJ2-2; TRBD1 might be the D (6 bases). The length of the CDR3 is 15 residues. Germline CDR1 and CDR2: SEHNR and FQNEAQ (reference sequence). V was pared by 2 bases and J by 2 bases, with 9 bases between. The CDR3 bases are TGTGCCAGCAGCTTAAGGGACAAAAACACCGGGGAGCTGTTTTTT. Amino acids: CASSLRDKNTGELFF.

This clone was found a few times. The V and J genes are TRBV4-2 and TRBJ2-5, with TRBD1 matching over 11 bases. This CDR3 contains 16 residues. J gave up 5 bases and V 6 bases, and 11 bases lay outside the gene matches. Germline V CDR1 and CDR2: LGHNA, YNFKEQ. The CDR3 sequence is CASSLRDRGGFETQYF. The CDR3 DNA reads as TGTGCCAGCAGTCTGAGGGACAGGGGGGGGTTTGAGACCCAGTACTTC.

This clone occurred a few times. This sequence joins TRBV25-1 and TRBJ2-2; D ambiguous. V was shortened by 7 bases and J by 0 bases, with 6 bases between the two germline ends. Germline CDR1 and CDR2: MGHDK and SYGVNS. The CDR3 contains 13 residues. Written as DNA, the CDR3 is TGTGCCAGCACAATAGCGAACACCGGGGAGCTGTTTTTT. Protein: CASTIANTGELFF.

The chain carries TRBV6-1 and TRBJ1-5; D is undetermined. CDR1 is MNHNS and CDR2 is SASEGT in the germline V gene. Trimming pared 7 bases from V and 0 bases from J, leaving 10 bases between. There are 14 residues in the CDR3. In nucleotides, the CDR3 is TGTGCCAGCACCGGAACAGTTAGCAATCAGCCCCAGCATTTT. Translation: CASTGTVSNQPQHF.

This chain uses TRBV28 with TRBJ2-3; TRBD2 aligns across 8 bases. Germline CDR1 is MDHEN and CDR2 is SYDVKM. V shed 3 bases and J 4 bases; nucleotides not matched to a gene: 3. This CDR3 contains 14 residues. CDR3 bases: TGTGCCAGCAGTTTTAGCGGGATCGCAGATACGCAGTATTTT. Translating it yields CASSFSGIADTQYF.

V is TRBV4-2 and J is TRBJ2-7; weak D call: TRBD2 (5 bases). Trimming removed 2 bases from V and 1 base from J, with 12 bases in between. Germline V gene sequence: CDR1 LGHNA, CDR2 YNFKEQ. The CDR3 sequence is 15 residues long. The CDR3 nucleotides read TGTGCCAGCAGCCAATTGGTGGACTCTTCCTACGAGCAGTACTTC. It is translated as CASSQLVDSSYEQYF.

The chain's CDR3 is CASNPGERVTTDTQYF. The CDR3 region has the DNA TGTGCCAGCAACCCGGGGGAGCGGGTCACCACAGATACGCAGTATTTT. V and J are TRBV27 and TRBJ2-3, with a weak D call TRBD2 (6 bases). V was cut by 7 bases and J by 2 bases, with 19 bases left in between. The CDR3 has 16 residues. Germline V gives CDR1 MNHEY, CDR2 SMNVEV (reference sequence).

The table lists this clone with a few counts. Here the CDR3 DNA reads TGTGCCAGCAGCGTCGGGGTTGCCGGTCAGCCCCAGCATTTT. This gives the protein CASSVGVAGQPQHF. The J gene is TRBJ1-5, the V gene TRBV9; D call uncertain. The CDR3 sequence is 14 residues long. V lost 2 bases and J 6 bases, leaving 12 bases between the germline ends. The germline V gene has CDR1 SGDLS and CDR2 YYNGEE.